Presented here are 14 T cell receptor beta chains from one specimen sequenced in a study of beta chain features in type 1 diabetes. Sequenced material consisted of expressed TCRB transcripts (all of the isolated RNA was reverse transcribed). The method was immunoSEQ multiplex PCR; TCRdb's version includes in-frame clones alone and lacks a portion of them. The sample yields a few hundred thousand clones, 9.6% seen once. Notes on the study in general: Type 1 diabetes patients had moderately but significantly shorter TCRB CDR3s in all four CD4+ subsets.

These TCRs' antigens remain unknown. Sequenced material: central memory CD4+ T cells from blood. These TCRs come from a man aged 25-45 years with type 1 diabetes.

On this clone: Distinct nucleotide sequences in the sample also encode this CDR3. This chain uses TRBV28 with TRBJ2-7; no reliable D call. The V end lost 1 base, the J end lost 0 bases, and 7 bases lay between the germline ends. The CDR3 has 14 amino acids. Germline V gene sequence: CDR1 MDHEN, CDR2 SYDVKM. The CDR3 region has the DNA TGTGCCAGCAGTTTATCAGGCAGCTCCTACGAGCAGTACTTC. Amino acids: CASSLSGSSYEQYF.

The CDR3 sequence: CASREPPNEQYF. CDR3 DNA: TGCGCCAGCAGGGAGCCCCCCAACGAGCAGTACTTC. This chain uses TRBV5-1 with TRBJ2-7, with D unresolved. This CDR3 spans 12 amino acids. CDR1 and CDR2 from the germline V gene are SGHRS and YFSETQ. Trimming left V 5 bases short and J 5 bases short, with 11 bases between.

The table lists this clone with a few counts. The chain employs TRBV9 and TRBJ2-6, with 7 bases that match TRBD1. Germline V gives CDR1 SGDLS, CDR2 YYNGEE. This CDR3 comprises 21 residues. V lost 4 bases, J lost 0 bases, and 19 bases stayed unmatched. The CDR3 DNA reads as TGTGCCAGCAGCTCGCCCACCGGACAGGCGGACTCGTCCTCTGGGGCCAACGTCCTGACTTTC. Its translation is CASSSPTGQADSSSGANVLTF.

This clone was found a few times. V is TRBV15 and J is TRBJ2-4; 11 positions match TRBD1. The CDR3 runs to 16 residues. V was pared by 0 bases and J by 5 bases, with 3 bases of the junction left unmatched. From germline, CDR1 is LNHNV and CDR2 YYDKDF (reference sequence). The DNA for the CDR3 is TGTGCCACCAGCAGAGATCGGGGACAGGGGGAAAACATTCAGTACTTC. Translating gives CATSRDRGQGENIQYF. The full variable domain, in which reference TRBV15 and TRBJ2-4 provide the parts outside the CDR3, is DAMVIQNPRYQVTQFGKPVTLSCSQTLNHNVMYWYQQKSSQAPKLLFHYYDKDFNNEADTPDNFQSRRPNTSFCFLDIRSPGLGDTAMYLCATSRDRGQGENIQYFGAGTRLSVL.

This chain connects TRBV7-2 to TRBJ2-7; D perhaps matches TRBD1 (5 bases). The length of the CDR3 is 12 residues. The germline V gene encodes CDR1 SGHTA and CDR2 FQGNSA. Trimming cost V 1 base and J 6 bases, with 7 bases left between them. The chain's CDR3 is CASSLVGPEQYF. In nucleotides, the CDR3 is TGTGCCAGCAGCTTAGTGGGGCCCGAGCAGTACTTC.

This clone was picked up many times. The CDR3 sequence is CASSPGSGRDNEQFF. DNA for the CDR3: TGTGCCAGCTCACCCGGGAGCGGGAGGGACAATGAGCAGTTCTTC. The rearrangement uses TRBV18 and TRBJ2-1, with 10 nucleotides matching TRBD2. CDR1 is KGHSH and CDR2 is LQKENI in the germline V gene. The CDR3 is 15 residues long. J gave up 5 bases and V 3 bases, and 4 bases lay outside the gene matches.

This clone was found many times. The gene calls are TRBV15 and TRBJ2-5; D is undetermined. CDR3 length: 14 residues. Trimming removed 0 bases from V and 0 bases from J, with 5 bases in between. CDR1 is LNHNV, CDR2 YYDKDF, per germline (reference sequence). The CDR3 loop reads CATSRDLNQETQYF. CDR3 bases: TGTGCCACCAGCAGAGATCTTAACCAAGAGACCCAGTACTTC.

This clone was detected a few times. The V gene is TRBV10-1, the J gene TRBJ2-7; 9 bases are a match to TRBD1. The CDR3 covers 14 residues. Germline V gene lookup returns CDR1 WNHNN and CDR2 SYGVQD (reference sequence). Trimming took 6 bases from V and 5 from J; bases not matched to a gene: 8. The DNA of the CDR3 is TGCGCCAGCAGCCACAGGGGGCCCTCGGACGAGCAGTACTTC. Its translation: CASSHRGPSDEQYF.

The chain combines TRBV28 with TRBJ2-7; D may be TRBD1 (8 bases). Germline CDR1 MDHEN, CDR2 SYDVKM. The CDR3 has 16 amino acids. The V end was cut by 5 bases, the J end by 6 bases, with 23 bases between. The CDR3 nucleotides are TGTGCCAGCAGTCCAGCGGGGCGACAGGGGAGTCGCGAGCAGTACTTC. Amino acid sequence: CASSPAGRQGSREQYF. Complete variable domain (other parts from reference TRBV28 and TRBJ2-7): DVKVTQSSRYLVKRTGEKVFLECVQDMDHENMFWYRQDPGLGLRLIYFSYDVKMKEKGDIPEGYSVSREKKERFSLILESASTNQTSMYLCASSPAGRQGSREQYFGPGTRLTVT.

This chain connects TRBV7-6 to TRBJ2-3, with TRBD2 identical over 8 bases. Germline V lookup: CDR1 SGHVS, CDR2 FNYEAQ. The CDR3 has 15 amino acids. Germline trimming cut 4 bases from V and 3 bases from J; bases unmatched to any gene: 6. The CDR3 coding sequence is TGTGCCAGCAGCTCGACTAGCGTCCCGACAGATACGCAGTATTTT. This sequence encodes CASSSTSVPTDTQYF.

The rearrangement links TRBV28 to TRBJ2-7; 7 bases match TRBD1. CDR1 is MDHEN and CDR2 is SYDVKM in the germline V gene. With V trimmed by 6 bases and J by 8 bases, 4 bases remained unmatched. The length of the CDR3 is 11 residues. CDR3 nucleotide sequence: TGTGCCAGCAGAGACAGGGTCAAGCAGTACTTC. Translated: CASRDRVKQYF.

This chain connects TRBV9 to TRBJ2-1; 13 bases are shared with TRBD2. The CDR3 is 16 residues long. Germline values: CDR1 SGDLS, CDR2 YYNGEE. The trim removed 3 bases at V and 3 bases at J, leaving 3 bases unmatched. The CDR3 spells CASSALAGGHYNEQFF. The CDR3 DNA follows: TGTGCCAGCAGCGCACTAGCGGGAGGGCACTACAATGAGCAGTTCTTC.

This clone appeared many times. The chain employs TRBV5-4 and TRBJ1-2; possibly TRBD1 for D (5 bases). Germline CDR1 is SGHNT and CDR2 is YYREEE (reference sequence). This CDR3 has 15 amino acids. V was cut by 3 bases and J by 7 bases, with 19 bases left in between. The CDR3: CASSWGESPLGGYTF. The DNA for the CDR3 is TGTGCCAGCAGCTGGGGGGAGTCTCCTCTCGGTGGCTACACCTTC.

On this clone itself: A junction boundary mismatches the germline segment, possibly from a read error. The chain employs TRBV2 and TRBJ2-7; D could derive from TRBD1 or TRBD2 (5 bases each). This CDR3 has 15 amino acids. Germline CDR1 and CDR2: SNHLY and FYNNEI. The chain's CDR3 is CASREVGPLSYEQYF. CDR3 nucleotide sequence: TGTGCCAGCAGAGAAGTGGGACCCCTCTCCTACGAGCAGTACTTC.